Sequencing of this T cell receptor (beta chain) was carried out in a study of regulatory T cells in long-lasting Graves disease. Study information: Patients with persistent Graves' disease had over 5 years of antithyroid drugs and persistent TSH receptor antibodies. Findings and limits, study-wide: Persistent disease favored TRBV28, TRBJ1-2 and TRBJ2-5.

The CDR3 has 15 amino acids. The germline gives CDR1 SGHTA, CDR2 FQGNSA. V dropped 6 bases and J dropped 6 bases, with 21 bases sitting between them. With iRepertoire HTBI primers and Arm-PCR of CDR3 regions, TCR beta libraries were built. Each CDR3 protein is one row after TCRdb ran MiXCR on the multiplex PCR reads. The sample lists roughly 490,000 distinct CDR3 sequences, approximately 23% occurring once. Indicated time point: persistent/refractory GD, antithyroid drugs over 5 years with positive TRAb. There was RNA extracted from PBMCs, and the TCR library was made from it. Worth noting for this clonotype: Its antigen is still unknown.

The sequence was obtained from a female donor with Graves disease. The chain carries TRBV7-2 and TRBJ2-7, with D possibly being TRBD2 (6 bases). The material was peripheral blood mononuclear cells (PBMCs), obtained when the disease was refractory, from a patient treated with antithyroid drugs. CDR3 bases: TGTGCCAGCAGAAGACTCGGGGACTCCAGTCGCGAGCAGTACTTC. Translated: CASRRLGDSSREQYF.